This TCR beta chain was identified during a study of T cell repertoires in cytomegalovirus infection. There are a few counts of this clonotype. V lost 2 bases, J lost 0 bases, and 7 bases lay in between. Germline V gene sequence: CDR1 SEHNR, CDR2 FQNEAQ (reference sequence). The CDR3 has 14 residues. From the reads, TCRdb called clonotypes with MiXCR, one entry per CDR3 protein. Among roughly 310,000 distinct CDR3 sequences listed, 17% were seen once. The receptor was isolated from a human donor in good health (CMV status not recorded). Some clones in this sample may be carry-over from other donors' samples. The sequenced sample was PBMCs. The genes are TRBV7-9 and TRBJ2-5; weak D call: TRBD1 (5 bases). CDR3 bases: TGTGCCAGCAGCTTAAGGGGTTACCAAGAGACCCAGTACTTC. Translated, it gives CASSLRGYQETQYF.